These 20 T cell receptor beta chains share one sample of origin, sequenced in a study of T cells in women clearing cervical HPV infection. Method: immunoSEQ multiplex PCR; TCRdb's copy keeps in-frame clones and lacks some. The table for this sample gives tens of thousands of clones. Input material: blood buffy coat. The source is a woman aged 18 to 75 with a cervical HPV16 infection that either progressed to CIN3+ or cleared (not recorded which).

Note on this clone: The read ends 3 residues early relative to the CDR3; the germline J gene fills the gap. This rearrangement joins TRBV20-1 to TRBJ2-3; 7 positions agree with TRBD2. Unmatched junction bases numbered 11, after V lost 6 bases and J lost 2 bases. The germline V gene encodes CDR1 DFQATT and CDR2 SNEGSKA (reference sequence). The CDR3 sequence is 15 residues long. The CDR3 sequence is CSALAGLGSTDTQYF. CDR3 bases read: TGCAGTGCCTTAGCAGGACTAGGATCCACAGATACG.

The sequenced CDR3 bases are TGCAGCGTTGACGGGTCGGATAGCACAGATACG. Residues: CSVDGSDSTDT. From start to end, the CDR3 is CSVDGSDSTDTQYF. This sequence joins TRBV29-1 and TRBJ2-3; D is unclear. The read finishes 3 residues shy of the CDR3 end, and the germline J gene is used to complete it. The CDR3 length is 14 residues. Trimming took 3 bases from V and 0 from J, leaving 10 bases between them. Germline values: CDR1 SQVTM, CDR2 ANQGSEA.

Incomplete CDR3 DNA: TGTGCCAGCAGCCCGGGGGTAGACACAGATACG. The encoded protein is CASSPGVDTDT. The full CDR3 protein is CASSPGVDTDTQYF. This chain connects TRBV7-3 to TRBJ2-3; a weak D match, TRBD2 (6 bases). The CDR3 extends 3 residues past the end of the read, so its final part is completed from the germline J gene. V lost 5 bases, J lost 2 bases, and 11 bases lay in between. CDR3 length: 14 amino acids. The germline CDR1 and CDR2 sequences are SGHTA and FQGTGA.

Note on this clone: The read terminates 3 residues ahead of where the CDR3 ends, so the germline J gene completes it. V is TRBV30 and J is TRBJ2-7; tentatively, D is TRBD1 (8 bases). This CDR3 spans 17 amino acids. V was pared by 8 bases and J by 0 bases, with 26 bases between. Looked up from germline, CDR1 is GTSNPN and CDR2 is SVGIG (reference sequence). The CDR3 sequence is CARDRGGEALSSYEQYF. The DNA read from the CDR3 is TGTGCCCGCGACAGGGGAGGGGAAGCCCTCTCCTCCTACGAG.

With regard to this clone: The sequence runs out 3 residues before the end of the CDR3; the remainder is reconstructed from the germline J gene. The chain recombines TRBV19 with TRBJ1-5; the D gene is possibly TRBD1 (6 bases). Trimming removed 1 base at V and 0 bases at J, with 16 bases between. There are 18 residues in the CDR3. The germline V gene encodes CDR1 LNHDA and CDR2 SQIVND (reference sequence). Incomplete CDR3 DNA: TGTGCCAGTAGTATAGGAATCCACAGGGCCTATAGCAATCAGCCC. Protein: CASSIGIHRAYSNQP. The CDR3 in its entirety is CASSIGIHRAYSNQPQHF.

Remarks on this clone: The read stops 3 residues short of the end of the CDR3; the missing end is completed from the germline J gene. V is TRBV7-9 and J is TRBJ2-3, with D perhaps assigned TRBD1 or TRBD2 (6 bases each). The CDR3 is 14 amino acids. Germline CDR1 reads SEHNR; CDR2 reads FQNEAQ (reference sequence). Trimming left V 5 bases short and J 4 bases short, with 13 bases between. CDR3 DNA (partial): TGTGCCAGCAGCCCTACAGGGAGGCCAGATACG. Protein product: CASSPTGRPDT. The whole CDR3 protein is CASSPTGRPDTQYF.

CDR3 DNA, as far as it was read: TGTGCCAGCAGTTTAAGGGCGGCGGGTAGCTCCTACGAG. As protein: CASSLRAAGSSYE. The full CDR3 protein is CASSLRAAGSSYEQYF. The chain links TRBV28 to TRBJ2-7, with D perhaps TRBD2 (5 bases). Read coverage stops 3 residues before the CDR3 terminus; the germline J gene supplies the remainder. The germline V and J ends were trimmed by 2 bases and 0 bases, with 14 bases remaining between them. The germline CDR1 and CDR2 sequences are MDHEN and SYDVKM. There are 16 residues in the CDR3.

The sequenced part of the CDR3 DNA is TGTGCCAGCACCCTTGGGGGGGGCAGTTACGAG. Amino acid sequence: CASTLGGGSYE. From start to end, the CDR3 is CASTLGGGSYEQYF. This chain links TRBV5-5 with TRBJ2-7; tentatively, D is TRBD2 (7 bases). The read ends 3 residues before the CDR3 terminus; that terminus is restored from the germline J gene. The CDR3 is 14 amino acids. Germline assignment: CDR1 SGHKS and CDR2 YYEKEE (reference sequence). V lost 6 bases and J lost 4, with 17 bases in between.

Points on this clone: The missing CDR3 end, 3 residues past where the read stops, is filled in from the germline J gene. The rearrangement uses TRBV18 and TRBJ2-4; weak D call: TRBD2 (6 bases). The CDR3 has 13 amino acids. Germline CDR1 is KGHSH and CDR2 is LQKENI. The CDR3 DNA, read in part, is TGTGCCAGCTCACCGGGGGGAGACTATGGT. Its protein product is CASSPGGDYG. The complete CDR3 protein is CASSPGGDYGQYF.

In the case of this clone: The CDR3 end is not reached by the read, which stops 3 residues before it; the germline J gene fills it in. J is TRBJ1-2 and V is TRBV19, with D possibly being TRBD1 (5 bases). CDR3 size: 15 residues. V lost 4 bases to trimming and J lost 1 base, with 13 bases between them. CDR1 and CDR2 (germline): LNHDA, SQIVND (reference sequence). The CDR3 protein is CASSNSGRLNYGYTF. CDR3 DNA, as far as it was read: TGTGCCAGTAGTAACTCAGGGCGACTTAACTATGGC.

In regard to this clone: From the germline J gene comes the end of the CDR3, since the read stops 3 residues before it. This chain uses TRBV2 with TRBJ2-3; 11 positions match TRBD2. The CDR3 covers 17 residues. Germline CDR1 is SNHLY and CDR2 is FYNNEI. CDR3 DNA (partial): TGTGCCAGCAGTCGAACCATTAGCGGGGGGGCCGGGGAGACG. Its protein is CASSRTISGGAGET. Given in full, the CDR3 is CASSRTISGGAGETQYF.

Details on this clone: Read sequence stops 3 residues before the CDR3 end, and the germline J gene provides the missing end. The chain employs TRBV18 and TRBJ1-1, with D uncertain. V gave up 0 bases and J gave up 5 bases, with 7 bases separating them. The CDR3 consists of 13 residues. Per the germline V gene, CDR1 is KGHSH and CDR2 is LQKENI. The part of the CDR3 DNA that was read is TGTGCCAGCTCACCACCGGTCCGGACTGAA. It is translated as CASSPPVRTE. In full, the CDR3 is CASSPPVRTEAFF.

Comments on this clone: The read ends 3 residues shy of where the CDR3 ends; the end is completed using the germline J gene. The chain is built from TRBV7-7 and TRBJ2-1, with 11 bases identical to TRBD2. This CDR3 contains 17 residues. Losses at the gene ends were 0 bases for V and 1 base for J; bases not matched to a gene: 2. CDR1 SSHAT and CDR2 FNYEAQ come from the germline V gene (reference sequence). The CDR3 bases that were read are TGTGCCAGCAGCTTAGCGGTAGCGGGGGGGTCCTACAATGAG. Protein sequence: CASSLAVAGGSYNE. The complete CDR3 reads CASSLAVAGGSYNEQFF.

This clone is medium-sized by frequency. The read terminates 3 residues ahead of where the CDR3 ends, so the germline J gene completes it. J is TRBJ2-3 and V is TRBV19; D is ambiguous. V lost 4 bases and J 3 bases, leaving 8 bases between the germline ends. The CDR3 is made up of 13 amino acids. Germline CDR1 and CDR2: LNHDA and SQIVND (reference sequence). CDR3: CASSRLETDTQYF. The part of the CDR3 DNA that was read is TGTGCCAGTAGTAGGTTAGAGACAGATACG.

Concerning this clone itself: The sequence runs out 3 residues before the end of the CDR3; the remainder is reconstructed from the germline J gene. This sequence joins TRBV6-2 or TRBV6-3 and TRBJ1-1; no clear D. V was cut by 6 bases and J by 5 bases, with 19 bases left in between. The length of the CDR3 is 15 residues. From germline, CDR1 is MNHEY and CDR2 SVGEGT. The CDR3 region is CASRGLVARKTEAFF. CDR3 bases read: TGTGCCAGCAGAGGTTTGGTAGCTAGGAAGACTGAA.

As concerns this clone: Read coverage stops 3 residues before the CDR3 terminus; the germline J gene supplies the remainder. The same CDR3 also results from other DNA sequences found in this sample. The rearrangement joins TRBV7-2 to TRBJ1-3, with TRBD1 as a possible D gene (6 bases). V was cut by 5 bases and J by 0 bases, with 11 bases left in between. This CDR3 comprises 15 residues. Germline V gene data show CDR1 as SGHTA and CDR2 as FQGNSA. The CDR3 loop is CASSLNRVSGNTIYF. CDR3 DNA (partial): TGTGCCAGCAGCCTCAACAGGGTCTCTGGAAACACC.

A word on this clone: The observed sequence ends 3 residues before the CDR3 terminus, with the missing tail filled in from the germline J gene. V and J are TRBV4-2 and TRBJ2-2; the D gene is possibly TRBD2 (7 bases). The V gene's germline CDR1 is LGHNA and CDR2 YNFKEQ. This CDR3 region has 17 residues. CDR3 region: CASSQDPQTGRDEKLFF. The covered CDR3 bases are TGTGCCAGCAGCCAAGATCCCCAAACAGGGAGGGATGAAAAG.

To note about this clone: The read gets to within 3 residues of the CDR3 end, and the germline J gene fills in the rest. This rearrangement joins TRBV5-1 to TRBJ2-1; 10 positions match TRBD2. The ends lost 7 bases at V and 4 bases at J; junction bases unmatched: 5. CDR1 and CDR2 (germline): SGHRS, YFSETQ. The length of the CDR3 is 14 residues. The CDR3 spells CASYPSGSYNEQFF. CDR3 DNA (partial): TGCGCCAGCTACCCTAGCGGGAGTTACAATGAG.

Points on this clone: Read coverage stops 3 residues before the CDR3 terminus; the germline J gene supplies the remainder. This same CDR3 is encoded by further DNA sequences in the sample. The V call is TRBV19, the J call TRBJ2-1; 11 bases match TRBD2. CDR1 and CDR2 (germline): LNHDA, SQIVND (reference sequence). V was pared by 4 bases and J by 2 bases, with 7 bases of the junction left unmatched. This CDR3 spans 17 amino acids. The sequenced part of the CDR3 DNA is TGTGCCAGTAGTAGCCTAGCGGGAGGAGAGGCCTACAATGAG. Protein sequence: CASSSLAGGEAYNE. The whole CDR3 protein reads CASSSLAGGEAYNEQFF.

Of note for this clone: Coverage ceases 3 residues before the CDR3 finishes, and the germline J gene fills in the end. The rearrangement joins TRBV10-1 to TRBJ2-7; possible D gene TRBD1, 6 bases. The ends were cut back, 0 bases at V and 4 bases at J, with 13 bases in the middle. Per the germline V gene, CDR1 is WNHNN and CDR2 is SYGVQD (reference sequence). The CDR3 is 15 residues long. The sequenced CDR3 bases are TGCGCCAGCAGTGAGTCCCGACAGGTTGAGTACGAG. Residues: CASSESRQVEYE. The CDR3, in full, reads CASSESRQVEYEQYF.